The clone carrying this T cell receptor beta chain was counted at least ten times. Its antigen is not identified. Time point in this sample: pre-sensitization, week 0. Treatment in this sample: therapeutic diphenylcyclopropenone sensitization with weekly scalp DPC. It was from unfractionated whole blood that total RNA was extracted. Trimming took 6 bases from V and 1 from J, leaving 13 bases between them. The CDR3 totals 15 residues. The data belong to a study of human T cells and chemical hapten exposure. In the study overall: There were per-sample TCR yield variations, arising mainly from small pooled library volume differences.

Broader study findings: After DPC sensitization, TCRs above 1 in 1000 frequency showed no change. Patch test score was positively correlated with the counts of TCRs that had expanded at PT1.

TCRdb independently ran MiXCR on the RACE reads; one entry per CDR3 protein. The sample includes about 380,000 distinct CDR3 sequences, approximately 5.1% seen only once; the top ten take 2.5% to 3%. The sequence derives from a woman aged 45-59 years with alopecia areata. Some clones in this sample may be carry-over from other donors' samples. The material was whole blood, obtained in connection with sensitization to the hapten diphenylcyclopropenone (DPC). This chain connects TRBV12-3 or TRBV12-4 to TRBJ2-1; D ambiguous. CDR3 protein: CASSPISASYNEQFF. The CDR3 bases are TGTGCCAGCAGCCCCATATCGGCTTCCTACAATGAGCAGTTCTTC.